This T cell receptor beta chain was captured in a study of blood T cell repertoires in COVID-19. Background on the study: There were acute and convalescent COVID-19 samples, and they came from the United States, Italy and Spain. PBMCs, B-cell-depleted T cells, or T cells provided the cDNA or gDNA that made up the material.

V lost 0 bases, J lost 4 bases, and 8 bases lay in between. Germline loops: CDR1 SGHDT, CDR2 YYEEEE. The CDR3 totals 13 residues. Data came from immunoSEQ multiplex PCR; TCRdb stores just in-frame clones and leaves some out. This table holds tens of thousands of clones, about 91% found once. This TCR was recovered from a human donor with active COVID-19. The donor label of this sample is uncertain. The J gene is TRBJ2-7, the V gene TRBV5-6; D call uncertain. Material for sequencing was peripheral blood. The CDR3 spells CASSLGQRYEQYF. CDR3 coding DNA: TGTGCCAGCAGCTTGGGGCAGAGGTACGAGCAGTACTTC.